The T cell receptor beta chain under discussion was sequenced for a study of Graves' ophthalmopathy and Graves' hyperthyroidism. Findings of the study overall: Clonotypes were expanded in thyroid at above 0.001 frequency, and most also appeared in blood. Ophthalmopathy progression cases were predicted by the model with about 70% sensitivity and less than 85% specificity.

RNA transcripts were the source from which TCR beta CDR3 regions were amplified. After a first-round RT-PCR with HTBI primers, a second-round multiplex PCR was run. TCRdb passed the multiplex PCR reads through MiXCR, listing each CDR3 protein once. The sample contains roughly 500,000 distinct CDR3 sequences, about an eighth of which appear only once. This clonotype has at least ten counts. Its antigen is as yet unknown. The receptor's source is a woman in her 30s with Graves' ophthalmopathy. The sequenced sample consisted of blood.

DNA of the CDR3: TGCAGTGCTACCCCCTGGGACAGGGTCTACGAGCAGTACTTC. It translates to CSATPWDRVYEQYF. V gene TRBV20-1 combines with J gene TRBJ2-7; the match to TRBD1 covers 9 bases. CDR1 and CDR2 (germline): DFQATT, SNEGSKA (reference sequence). J lost 3 bases, V lost 4 bases, and 7 bases had no gene match. The CDR3 totals 14 residues.